This T cell receptor beta chain was identified in a study of cytotoxic CD8 clonotypes in ibrutinib-treated CLL. The overall study: Patients gave response samples after a median approximately 11 months of treatment, range 6 to 36.

A few counts support this clone. Generated by immunoSEQ multiplex PCR, the TCRdb table keeps only in-frame clones and is missing some. The sample contains over 120,000 clones, 79% of which appear only once. The CDR3 consists of 15 residues. Germline CDR1 SGHTA, CDR2 FQGNSA. The V and J ends lost 2 bases and 2 bases, in that order; junction bases with no gene match: 2. Sequenced here: PBMCs, sampled after 12 months of ibrutinib treatment. The TCR sequence derives from a human donor with chronic lymphocytic leukemia. This chain joins TRBV7-2 and TRBJ2-7; 11 bases are shared with TRBD1. CDR3 loop: CASSLLGQGAYEQYF. Written as DNA, the CDR3 is TGTGCCAGCAGCTTATTGGGACAGGGGGCCTACGAGCAGTACTTC.